This entry features one T cell receptor (beta chain) sequence. These data come from a study of blood T cell repertoires in COVID-19. Libraries were prepared by immunoSEQ multiplex PCR; TCRdb keeps only in-frame clonotypes and omits some of them. The sample has tens of thousands of clones, over 60% seen once. This sequence originates from an elderly woman with active or convalescent COVID-19. The sequencing input was peripheral blood.

The CDR3 coding sequence is TGTGCCAGCAGCTCCTCGCCGGGCGGCGGGGGGGCAGGGACCCAGTACTTC. It is translated as CASSSSPGGGGAGTQYF. J is TRBJ2-5 and V is TRBV7-9, with 9 nucleotides matching TRBD2. Germline CDR1 is SEHNR and CDR2 is FQNEAQ (reference sequence). This CDR3 region has 17 residues. With V trimmed by 4 bases and J by 7 bases, 16 bases remained unmatched.